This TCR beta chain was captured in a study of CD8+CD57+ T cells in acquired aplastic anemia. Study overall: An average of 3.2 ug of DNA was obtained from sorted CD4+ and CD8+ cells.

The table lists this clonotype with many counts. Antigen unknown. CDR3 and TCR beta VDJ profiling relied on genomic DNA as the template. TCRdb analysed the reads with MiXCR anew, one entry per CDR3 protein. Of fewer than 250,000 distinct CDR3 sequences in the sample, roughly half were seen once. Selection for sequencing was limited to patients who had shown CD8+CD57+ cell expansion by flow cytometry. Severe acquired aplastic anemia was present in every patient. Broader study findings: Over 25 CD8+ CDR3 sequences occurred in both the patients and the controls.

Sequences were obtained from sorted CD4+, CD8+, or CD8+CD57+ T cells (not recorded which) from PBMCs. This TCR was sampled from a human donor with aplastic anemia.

In DNA form, the CDR3 reads TGTGCCAGCAGCTTAGCGATGTCTGGCACTGAAGCTTTCTTT. The encoded protein is CASSLAMSGTEAFF. V and J are TRBV7-8 and TRBJ1-1; no clear D. Germline loops: CDR1 SGHVS, CDR2 FQNEAQ. There are 14 residues in the CDR3. V gave up 0 bases and J gave up 4 bases, with 9 bases separating them.